A selection of T cell receptor beta chains follows, all from one sample in a study of T cell responses to AZD1222 COVID-19 vaccine. Profiled with immunoSEQ multiplex PCR; TCRdb holds only in-frame clones, not every one. The table shows over 110,000 clones, with about nine tenths occurring only once. The sequenced sample was peripheral blood, obtained 28 days after the second AZD1222 dose. The receptors here all came from an adult who received the AZD1222 COVID-19 vaccine. Both conserved end residues are part of each CDR3. Each record gives: D gene, V gene, clone size, J gene, CDR3 protein, CDR3 DNA. D genes are given only for firm matches. The size of a clone is reported for some rows only, either as once, few or many, or as a class for expanded clones.

NA	TRBV4-3	NA	TRBJ1-2	CASSQGGGDNYGYTF	TGCGCCAGCAGCCAAGGTGGGGGAGATAACTATGGCTACACCTTC
NA	TRBV5-6	once	TRBJ2-1	CASSLLPHEQFF	TGTGCCAGCAGCTTACTCCCCCATGAGCAGTTCTTC
NA	TRBV25-1	NA	TRBJ2-6	CASSEQGGPGANVLTF	TGTGCCAGCAGTGAACAGGGGGGCCCCGGGGCCAACGTCCTGACTTTC
TRBD2	TRBV30	NA	TRBJ2-3	CAWGLMGLAGATDTQYF	TGTGCCTGGGGACTTATGGGACTAGCGGGAGCCACAGATACGCAGTATTTT
NA	TRBV6-6	NA	TRBJ1-2	CASSHGALYGYTF	TGTGCCAGCAGTCACGGGGCACTCTATGGCTACACCTTC
TRBD1	TRBV2	NA	TRBJ2-1	CASSEEGQGWNEQFF	TGTGCCAGCAGTGAAGAGGGACAGGGGTGGAATGAGCAGTTCTTC
TRBD2	TRBV7-9	NA	TRBJ2-2	CASSLGGRANTGELFF	TGTGCCAGCAGCTTAGGTGGGAGGGCGAACACCGGGGAGCTGTTTTTT
NA	TRBV4-1	NA	TRBJ1-5	CASSSKQELSNQPQHF	TGCGCCAGCAGCTCCAAACAGGAGCTTAGCAATCAGCCCCAGCATTTT
NA	TRBV11-3	NA	TRBJ2-2	CASSLDGRGNTGELFF	TGTGCCAGCAGCTTAGATGGCCGGGGGAACACCGGGGAGCTGTTTTTT
NA	TRBV29-1	NA	TRBJ2-1	CSYIRVGSALIGEQFF	TGCAGCTACATTAGGGTAGGGTCGGCCTTGATTGGTGAGCAGTTCTTC
NA	TRBV30	few	TRBJ2-2	CAGGGGVWDTGELFF	TGTGCCGGTGGAGGGGGCGTGTGGGACACCGGGGAGCTGTTTTTT
TRBD1	TRBV18	NA	TRBJ1-1	CASSRDRPEAFF	TGTGCCAGCTCACGGGACAGACCTGAAGCTTTCTTT
TRBD1	TRBV28	NA	TRBJ1-2	CASSSGGQNYGYTF	TGTGCCAGCAGTTCCGGGGGACAGAACTATGGCTACACCTTC
TRBD1	TRBV5-1	once	TRBJ1-2	CASSSGTVYGYTF	TGCGCCAGCAGTTCCGGGACAGTCTATGGCTACACCTTC
NA	TRBV6-4	few	TRBJ2-7	CASSDAGERSYEQYF	TGTGCCAGCAGCGACGCGGGTGAGCGGTCCTACGAGCAGTACTTC
NA	TRBV5-1	few	TRBJ1-3	CASSLDARGNTIYF	TGCGCCAGCAGCTTGGACGCCCGGGGAAACACCATATATTTT
NA	TRBV29-1	NA	TRBJ2-7	CSVEERGFGEQYF	TGCAGCGTTGAAGAGCGAGGGTTCGGCGAGCAGTACTTC
NA	TRBV4-3	NA	TRBJ2-1	CASSQDKGPRVNEQFF	TGCGCCAGCAGCCAAGATAAGGGCCCCAGGGTCAATGAGCAGTTCTTC
NA	TRBV30	NA	TRBJ1-4	CAWSRGVEKLFF	TGTGCCTGGAGTCGGGGGGTCGAAAAACTGTTTTTT
TRBD1	TRBV5-1	NA	TRBJ2-7	CASSYSKGQGAMYEQYF	TGCGCCAGCAGCTATTCCAAAGGACAGGGGGCGATGTACGAGCAGTACTTC
TRBD2	TRBV7-6	NA	TRBJ2-7	CASSLEAGVKYEQYF	TGTGCCAGCAGCTTAGAAGCGGGAGTTAAGTACGAGCAGTACTTC
NA	TRBV4-3	NA	TRBJ2-5	CASSQAELETQYF	TGCGCCAGCAGCCAAGCCGAGCTGGAGACCCAGTACTTC
TRBD2	TRBV28	NA	TRBJ2-7	CASRTAGVAENSYEQYF	TGTGCCAGCAGGACCGCGGGGGTAGCGGAAAACTCCTACGAGCAGTACTTC
NA	TRBV28	NA	TRBJ1-5	CASNPILGGNQPQHF	TGTGCCAGCAACCCGATACTGGGAGGGAATCAGCCCCAGCATTTT
TRBD2	TRBV28	NA	TRBJ2-1	CASSSPAGAYNEQFF	TGTGCCAGCAGTTCGCCCGCGGGAGCGTACAATGAGCAGTTCTTC
NA	TRBV28	NA	TRBJ1-2	CASTGQSTPLYGYTF	TGTGCCAGCACGGGCCAGAGTACACCTCTCTATGGCTACACCTTC
NA	TRBV6-5	NA	TRBJ1-1	CASSLDTSNTEAFF	TGTGCCAGCAGCCTGGACACCTCGAACACTGAAGCTTTCTTT
NA	TRBV14	NA	TRBJ1-1	CASSPAPNTEAFF	TGTGCCAGCAGCCCCGCGCCGAACACTGAAGCTTTCTTT
NA	TRBV6-2/TRBV6-3	NA	TRBJ2-1	CASSYSRPGNEQFF	TGTGCCAGCAGTTACTCGAGGCCTGGGAATGAGCAGTTCTTC
NA	TRBV11-2	NA	TRBJ2-6	CASSRGGTGANVLTF	TGTGCCAGCAGTAGGGGGGGGACAGGGGCCAACGTCCTGACTTTC